This TCR beta chain was captured by sequencing in a study of CD8 T cells in Susac syndrome. Random hexamers were used to reverse transcribe an amount of roughly 0.5 to 1 ug RNA. Across 54 Vbeta and 13 Jbeta, TCR beta CDR3 was amplified with immunoSEQ multiplex PCR. TCRdb passed the immunoSEQ multiplex PCR reads through MiXCR, listing each CDR3 protein once. Found here are under 200,000 distinct CDR3 sequences, 85% to 95% of them singletons; the top ten hold about 0.094%. CDR3 length equals 16 residues. Germline V gene lookup returns CDR1 SNHLY and CDR2 FYNNEI. J gave up 0 bases and V 5 bases, and 8 bases lay outside the gene matches. TCR beta sequences were obtained from blood CD8+ and CD4+ T cells. Healthy donors, matched for age and sex, constituted the control group. Purification of the CD8+ and CD4+ T cells relied on negative isolation, and TEMRA cells underwent FACS enrichment.

The chain has TRBV2 and TRBJ2-3, with 7 bases that match TRBD1. The sample taken for sequencing was CD4+ T cells from PBMCs. This sequence was found in a human donor in good health. In DNA form, the CDR3 reads TGTGCCAGCAGTTCCCCCGGACAGGCTAGCACAGATACGCAGTATTTT. Its translation is CASSSPGQASTDTQYF.